This is a list of T cell receptor beta chains from one sample in a study of blood T cell repertoires in COVID-19. Sequencing used immunoSEQ multiplex PCR; TCRdb keeps in-frame clones, though not all of them. The table shows fewer than 450,000 clones, with roughly 86% occurring only once. Material: peripheral blood. Every receptor here comes from a woman in her 70s with COVID-19, enrolled during active disease. Each CDR3 is given with its conserved first and last residue. The order of the fields is D gene, clone size, V gene, J gene, CDR3 protein, CDR3 DNA. A D gene is named only where the DNA matches it firmly. The listing skips clone size in some rows; elsewhere it reads once, few, many or a size class.

TRBD1	-	TRBV2	TRBJ1-2	CASIIGQVYGYTF	TGTGCCAGCATTATAGGACAGGTCTATGGCTACACCTTC
-	-	TRBV27	TRBJ2-3	CASSPDFAYTQYF	TGTGCCAGCAGTCCCGATTTTGCGTATACGCAGTATTTT
-	few	TRBV2	TRBJ1-4	CASNRQSNEKLFF	TGTGCCAGCAATAGACAGTCTAATGAAAAACTGTTTTTT
TRBD2	-	TRBV4-2	TRBJ2-1	CASSQGASGANEQFF	TGTGCCAGCAGCCAAGGGGCTAGCGGAGCGAATGAGCAGTTCTTC
-	-	TRBV30	TRBJ1-3	CAWSVVAAGNTIYF	TGTGCCTGGAGTGTGGTAGCAGCTGGAAACACCATATATTTT
-	once	TRBV9	TRBJ1-4	CASSVAGTTNEKLFF	TGTGCCAGCAGCGTAGCGGGTACAACTAATGAAAAACTGTTTTTT
-	-	TRBV7-2	TRBJ2-7	CASRRGPNYEQYF	TGTGCCAGCAGGCGGGGGCCCAACTACGAGCAGTACTTC
-	-	TRBV9	TRBJ2-5	CASSVGVGPEETQYF	TGTGCCAGCAGCGTAGGGGTGGGCCCTGAAGAGACCCAGTACTTC
-	few	TRBV24-1	TRBJ1-5	CATSDSQGYHQPQHF	TGTGCCACCAGTGATTCCCAGGGGTACCATCAGCCCCAGCATTTT
-	-	TRBV12-1	TRBJ1-2	CASSYQGADGYTF	TGTGCCAGCAGCTATCAGGGGGCAGATGGCTACACCTTC
-	few	TRBV21-1	TRBJ2-7	CASRDSDNEQYF	TGTGCCAGCAGGGATAGCGATAACGAGCAGTACTTC
TRBD1	-	TRBV29-1	TRBJ1-2	CSVSQGDYGYTF	TGCAGCGTATCACAGGGGGACTATGGCTACACCTTC
-	-	TRBV12-3/TRBV12-4	TRBJ2-7	CASSLALFVEQYF	TGTGCCAGCAGTTTAGCCCTCTTTGTTGAGCAGTACTTC
-	-	TRBV7-2	TRBJ2-3	CASSLNSGSFRSTDTQYF	TGTGCCAGCAGCTTAAATTCCGGGAGCTTCCGGAGCACAGATACGCAGTATTTT
-	-	TRBV7-9	TRBJ1-5	CASSLNRVDSNQPQHF	TGTGCCAGCAGCCTAAACAGGGTGGATAGCAATCAGCCCCAGCATTTT
-	-	TRBV18	TRBJ1-1	CASSTGNTEAFF	TGTGCCAGCTCCACAGGAAACACTGAAGCTTTCTTT
-	-	TRBV3-1/TRBV3-2	TRBJ1-1	CASSQVRAEAFF	TGTGCCAGCAGCCAAGTGAGGGCTGAAGCTTTCTTT
TRBD1	-	TRBV24-1	TRBJ2-3	CATSDSRGRRDTQYF	TGTGCCACCAGTGATTCCAGGGGGCGCAGAGATACGCAGTATTTT
TRBD1	-	TRBV19	TRBJ1-2	CASSAQLTGPYGYTF	TGTGCCAGTAGTGCCCAACTGACAGGGCCGTATGGCTACACCTTC
TRBD2	-	TRBV5-1	TRBJ2-5	CASSTALAGGYQETQYF	TGCGCCAGCAGCACTGCCCTAGCGGGGGGTTACCAAGAGACCCAGTACTTC
-	-	TRBV11-2	TRBJ1-3	CASSSSPGNTIYF	TGTGCCAGCAGCTCATCCCCTGGAAACACCATATATTTT
TRBD1	-	TRBV7-3	TRBJ1-6	CASSWTGGDSYNSPLHF	TGTGCCAGCAGCTGGACAGGGGGAGACTCCTATAATTCACCCCTCCACTTT
-	few	TRBV7-2	TRBJ1-2	CASSLKAGQGYTF	TGTGCCAGCAGCTTAAAGGCAGGGCAGGGCTACACCTTC
TRBD1	once	TRBV19	TRBJ2-7	CASSTWDRGSYEQYF	TGTGCCAGTAGTACGTGGGACAGGGGGTCCTACGAGCAGTACTTC
TRBD1	-	TRBV7-3	TRBJ1-1	CASSHDPPLPGQTTEAFF	TGTGCCAGCAGCCATGACCCCCCTTTACCGGGACAGACCACTGAAGCTTTCTTT
TRBD2	-	TRBV5-1	TRBJ2-7	CASSLYSGGALGEQYF	TGCGCCAGCAGCTTGTACAGCGGGGGGGCCCTCGGCGAGCAGTACTTC
-	once	TRBV11-2	TRBJ2-5	CASTKTGKETQYF	TGTGCCAGCACCAAGACAGGAAAAGAGACCCAGTACTTC
-	-	TRBV28	TRBJ1-1	CASSLSGVAFF	TGTGCCAGCAGTTTATCAGGGGTAGCTTTCTTT
-	-	TRBV18	TRBJ1-1	CASSPNLGEMNTEAFF	TGTGCCAGCTCACCTAATTTGGGCGAGATGAACACTGAAGCTTTCTTT
-	-	TRBV14	TRBJ1-2	CASSHGRDYGYTF	TGTGCCAGCAGCCATGGCAGGGACTATGGCTACACCTTC
TRBD1	-	TRBV5-1	TRBJ1-2	CASSPGQNFNYGYTF	TGCGCCAGCAGCCCGGGACAGAACTTTAACTATGGCTACACCTTC
TRBD2	-	TRBV5-6	TRBJ2-5	CASSVGLAGVQETQYF	TGTGCCAGCAGCGTTGGACTAGCGGGGGTCCAAGAGACCCAGTACTTC
TRBD2	-	TRBV2	TRBJ2-1	CASSGLAGAYNEQFF	TGTGCCAGCTCTGGACTAGCGGGGGCGTACAATGAGCAGTTCTTC
TRBD1	-	TRBV20-1	TRBJ1-4	CSATDRGRDEKLFF	TGCAGTGCTACTGACAGGGGGCGAGATGAAAAACTGTTTTTT
-	-	TRBV5-6	TRBJ2-7	CASTARQAPYEQYF	TGTGCCAGCACCGCCCGGCAGGCCCCCTACGAGCAGTACTTC
TRBD2	-	TRBV5-6	TRBJ2-1	CASIMRTRAPSEQFF	TGTGCCAGCATAATGAGGACTAGGGCGCCGAGTGAGCAGTTCTTC
TRBD1	-	TRBV27	TRBJ1-1	CASSGQGKTEAFF	TGTGCCAGCAGTGGACAGGGTAAAACTGAAGCTTTCTTT
TRBD1	-	TRBV19	TRBJ1-1	CASSIGDSLNTEAFF	TGTGCCAGTAGTATAGGGGACAGCTTGAACACTGAAGCTTTCTTT
-	-	TRBV30	TRBJ1-4	CAWNQGLREKLFF	TGTGCCTGGAACCAGGGTCTGAGGGAAAAACTGTTTTTT
-	-	TRBV30	TRBJ2-3	CAWRQPGTDTQYF	TGTGCCTGGAGACAGCCCGGCACAGATACGCAGTATTTT
-	few	TRBV7-2	TRBJ1-4	CASSLEPREKLFF	TGTGCCAGCAGCTTAGAGCCTAGGGAAAAACTGTTTTTT
-	-	TRBV18	TRBJ2-1	CASSPPSRASYNEQFF	TGTGCCAGCTCACCACCTTCGCGGGCGAGCTACAATGAGCAGTTCTTC